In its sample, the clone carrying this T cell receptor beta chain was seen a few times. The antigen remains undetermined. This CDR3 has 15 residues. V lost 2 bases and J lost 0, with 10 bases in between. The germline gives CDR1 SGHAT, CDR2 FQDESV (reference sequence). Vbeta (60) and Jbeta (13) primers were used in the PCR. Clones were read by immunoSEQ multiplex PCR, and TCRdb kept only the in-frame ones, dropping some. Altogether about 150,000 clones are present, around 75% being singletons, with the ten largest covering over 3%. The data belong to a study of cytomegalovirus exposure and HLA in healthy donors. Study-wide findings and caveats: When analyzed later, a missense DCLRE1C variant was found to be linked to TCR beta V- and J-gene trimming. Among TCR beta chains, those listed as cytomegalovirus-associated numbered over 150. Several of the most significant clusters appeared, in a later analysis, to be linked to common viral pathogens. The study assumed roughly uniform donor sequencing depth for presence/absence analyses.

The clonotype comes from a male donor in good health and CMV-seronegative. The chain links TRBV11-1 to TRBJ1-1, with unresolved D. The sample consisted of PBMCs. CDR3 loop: CASSLYPTVNTEAFF. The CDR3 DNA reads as TGTGCCAGCAGCTTATACCCTACTGTGAACACTGAAGCTTTCTTT.